This passage covers 29 T cell receptor beta chains from one sample sequenced in a study of T cells expressing NK-cell markers. TCRdb reprocessed the 5' RACE reads, keeping one entry per CDR3 protein, no DNA. This sample's clone table lists about 390,000 distinct CDR3 sequences. Sequences were obtained from blood T cells: a sorted CD56 or NKG2C T cell subset, CD4+ or CD8+ T cells, or bulk PBMC T cells (not recorded which). The receptors derive from a woman aged 50 to 60 in good health.

The chain is built from TRBV24-1 and TRBJ2-5; as DNA is missing, the TRBD2 call by TCRdb cannot be tested. This CDR3 has 13 residues. Germline V gene data show CDR1 as KGHDR and CDR2 as SFDVKD. This CDR3 is CATGGLAEETQYF.

The chain employs TRBV20-1 and TRBJ1-2; the D gene TCRdb calls, TRBD1, cannot be checked with no DNA. The CDR3 loop spans 13 amino acids. Germline V gene sequence: CDR1 DFQATT, CDR2 SNEGSKA (reference sequence). CDR3: CSASGGEGYGYTF.

The chain is built from TRBV20-1 and TRBJ2-1; the D call of TRBD2 rests on TCRdb alone, since no DNA is present to check it. The length of the CDR3 is 13 residues. Germline V lookup: CDR1 DFQATT, CDR2 SNEGSKA (reference sequence). The CDR3 reads CSAKGLARVEQFF.

This chain links TRBV20-1 with TRBJ1-4. The CDR3 length is 13 residues. Germline V gene sequence: CDR1 DFQATT, CDR2 SNEGSKA (reference sequence). The CDR3 sequence: CSVSEGVREKLFF.

V gene TRBV2 combines with J gene TRBJ2-3; the TCRdb D gene call, TRBD1, has no DNA to confirm it. This CDR3 has 15 amino acids. Germline lookup yields CDR1 SNHLY and CDR2 FYNNEI. This chain's CDR3 is CASRRTRAYTDTQYF.

The rearrangement joins TRBV12-3 or TRBV12-4 to TRBJ1-3; lacking DNA, the TRBD1 call made by TCRdb goes unchecked. The CDR3 is 15 amino acids. The CDR3 sequence is CASSLSGGSGNTIYF.

This chain joins TRBV28 and TRBJ2-1; TCRdb selects TRBD1, and the lack of DNA leaves this call unchecked. Germline V gene lookup returns CDR1 MDHEN and CDR2 SYDVKM. The CDR3 has 18 amino acids. This chain's CDR3 is CASRTTKGAWSSYNEQFF.

The chain combines TRBV12-3 or TRBV12-4 with TRBJ2-2. The CDR3 spans 13 residues. The CDR3 region is CASSTSNTGELFF.

V is TRBV2 and J is TRBJ2-1; the D gene TCRdb calls, TRBD2, cannot be checked with no DNA. The V gene's germline CDR1 is SNHLY and CDR2 FYNNEI. The CDR3 runs to 15 residues. The CDR3 protein is CASREREGLYNEQFF.

V and J are TRBV7-3 and TRBJ2-4; lacking DNA, the TRBD1 call made by TCRdb goes unchecked. This CDR3 region has 13 residues. CDR1 is SGHTA and CDR2 is FQGTGA in the germline V gene. The CDR3: CASSLARGNIQYF. The full variable domain, with the rest looked up from reference TRBV7-3 and TRBJ2-4, is GAGVSQTPSNKVTEKGKYVELRCDPISGHTALYWYRQSLGQGPEFLIYFQGTGAADDSGLPNDRFFAVRPEGSVSTLKIQRTERGDSAVYLCASSLARGNIQYFGAGTRLSVL.

This chain links TRBV27 with TRBJ1-5; checking the TCRdb D call of TRBD1 is not possible without DNA. The CDR3 runs to 18 residues. Germline V CDR1 and CDR2: MNHEY, SMNVEV (reference sequence). CDR3 protein: CASSTRQGRTWSNQPQHF.

The chain recombines TRBV14 with TRBJ2-2; TCRdb proposes TRBD1, but this gene call is untestable without DNA. Germline V gene lookup returns CDR1 SGHDN and CDR2 FVKESK. The CDR3 runs to 14 residues. CDR3 loop: CASSLLWGTGELFF.

This sequence joins TRBV12-3 or TRBV12-4 and TRBJ2-1; the D call from TCRdb, TRBD2, cannot be confirmed without DNA. This CDR3 is built from 15 residues. The CDR3 spells CATHSGRDSYNEQFF.

The rearrangement joins TRBV2 to TRBJ2-1. CDR1 and CDR2 from the germline V gene are SNHLY and FYNNEI. The CDR3 totals 13 residues. CDR3 region: CASSDTSGDEQFF.

The V and J genes are TRBV3-1 and TRBJ2-1. Germline loops: CDR1 LGHDT, CDR2 YNNKEL (reference sequence). The CDR3 totals 11 residues. The CDR3 here is CASSQSGEQFF.

The chain carries TRBV7-8 and TRBJ2-7; the D gene TCRdb calls, TRBD2, cannot be checked with no DNA. This CDR3 contains 12 residues. Germline assignment: CDR1 SGHVS and CDR2 FQNEAQ. This CDR3 is CASSLGGGEQYF.

This rearrangement joins TRBV3-1 to TRBJ2-3; TCRdb outputs TRBD2, but without DNA this stays unchecked. The germline V gene has CDR1 LGHDT and CDR2 YNNKEL (reference sequence). This CDR3 comprises 17 residues. CDR3 region: CASSQRLAGTGTDTQYF.

The CDR3 loop reads CASSLFQDGVPSDEQFF. The chain couples TRBV5-1 to TRBJ2-1; the D call of TRBD1 rests on TCRdb alone, since no DNA is present to check it. The CDR3 has 17 amino acids. CDR1 is SGHRS and CDR2 is YFSETQ in the germline V gene.

The rearrangement links TRBV20-1 to TRBJ2-1; TCRdb names TRBD2, which stays unverified in the absence of DNA. CDR1 is DFQATT, CDR2 SNEGSKA, per germline (reference sequence). The CDR3 contains 15 residues. This CDR3 is CSAYLGDSGINEQFF.

The CDR3 is CASSVGTSPSAGQFF. V and J are TRBV9 and TRBJ2-1; with no DNA, the TCRdb D assignment of TRBD2 cannot be verified. The CDR3 has 15 amino acids. Germline V CDR1 and CDR2: SGDLS, YYNGEE.

The V gene is TRBV5-1, the J gene TRBJ1-1; TCRdb picks TRBD1, but there is no DNA to check that call. Looked up from germline, CDR1 is SGHRS and CDR2 is YFSETQ. This CDR3 comprises 14 residues. This chain's CDR3 is CASSRGQANTEAFF.

The rearrangement uses TRBV7-9 and TRBJ2-3; TCRdb gives TRBD1 as the D gene, but with no DNA this cannot be confirmed. The germline V gene encodes CDR1 SEHNR and CDR2 FQNEAQ (reference sequence). This CDR3 is built from 21 residues. The CDR3 is CASSTLTLDRGTEADTDTQYF.

This chain uses TRBV5-6 with TRBJ1-1. This CDR3 has 13 amino acids. The V gene's germline CDR1 is SGHDT and CDR2 YYEEEE. The CDR3 sequence is CASSLERVAEAFF.

The gene calls are TRBV24-1 and TRBJ2-4; checking the TCRdb D call of TRBD1 is not possible without DNA. Germline values: CDR1 KGHDR, CDR2 SFDVKD. The CDR3 runs 11 residues. This CDR3 reads CATMGENIQYF.

The rearrangement joins TRBV6-1 to TRBJ1-1. The germline CDR1 and CDR2 sequences are MNHNS and SASEGT. CDR3 length equals 14 residues. CDR3 protein: CASSGRHWNTEAFF.

J is TRBJ2-1 and V is TRBV5-5. Germline CDR1 reads SGHKS; CDR2 reads YYEKEE (reference sequence). This CDR3 spans 13 amino acids. CDR3 region: CASSLAQYNEQFF.

CDR3 region: CASSPNGEGAWETQYF. The chain links TRBV5-1 to TRBJ2-5; absent DNA, TCRdb's TRBD1 call cannot be checked. This CDR3 region has 16 residues. The V gene's germline CDR1 is SGHRS and CDR2 YFSETQ.

The chain recombines TRBV7-9 with TRBJ2-1; TCRdb names TRBD1, which stays unverified in the absence of DNA. The CDR3 extends over 11 amino acids. The germline CDR1 and CDR2 sequences are SEHNR and FQNEAQ (reference sequence). The CDR3 here is CASSPRREQFF. Based on the CDR3 plus reference TRBV7-9 and TRBJ2-1, the full variable domain is DTGVSQNPRHKITKRGQNVTFRCDPISEHNRLYWYRQTLGQGPEFLTYFQNEAQLEKSRLLSDRFSAERPKGSFSTLEIQRTEQGDSAMYLCASSPRREQFFGPGTRLTVL.

This chain links TRBV5-1 with TRBJ2-2; TCRdb indicates TRBD2, and absent DNA this call remains unverified. CDR1 is SGHRS, CDR2 YFSETQ, per germline. The CDR3 runs 14 residues. The CDR3: CASSLEGPTGELFF.